This TCR beta chain was captured in a study of shared clonotypes between healthy human individuals. Study overall: For every donor, three CD4 naive, three CD4 memory, two CD8 naive and one CD8 memory plates were used.

Both subsets, CD45RA+ naive and CD45RA-negative memory, were split from the CD4+ cells. Profiling relied on immunoSEQ multiplex PCR, and the TCRdb table lists in-frame clones only, not all of them. The repertoire holds approximately 2.3 million clones, with 85% to 95% as singletons. Of note for this clone: What it binds is unknown. Other nucleotide sequences from this sample produce the same CDR3.

The junction had 2 bases not matched to a gene; V was cut back by 0 bases and J by 4 bases. Germline V gene sequence: CDR1 SGHRS, CDR2 YFSETQ. The CDR3 runs 15 residues. Study-wide results and caveats: Since donors were few, the genetic and exposure-history diversity represented was limited.

The chain carries TRBV5-1 and TRBJ2-1, with 9 bases identical to TRBD2. The sequenced sample was naive CD4+ T cells from PBMCs. The subset is: CD45RA+ positively selected. This clonotype originated in a man between 18 and 29 years old in good health. Some clones in this sample may be carry-over from other donors' samples. CDR3 nucleotide sequence: TGCGCCAGCAGCTTGGTGACTAGCGGATACAATGAGCAGTTCTTC. Translated, it gives CASSLVTSGYNEQFF.